Reported below is one T cell receptor (beta chain). The clone's antigen remains unknown. No per-base quality is available; no much larger clone lies one base away. The immunoSEQ Assay, a bias-controlled multiplex PCR, was used to amplify TCRbeta CDR3 regions from genomic DNA. As for how the authors treated the data: Within the assay, amplification of reference gene primers was used to estimate how many nucleated cells each sample contained. To quantify the absolute abundance of each unique TCRbeta CDR3 rearrangement, sequence reads were collapsed and filtered. For each sample, productive Simpson clonality was calculated as the square root of Simpson's diversity index over productive rearrangements. The table comes from immuneACCESS by way of TCRdb, which keeps in-frame sequences with V and J called. Part of the clones is missing from these tables; in studies checked, under half for an unresolved V gene and the rest for unknown reasons. That table furnishes V, J and clone size, whereas the DNA furnished D and trimming. Counted in this sample were hundreds of thousands of clones; 80% to 90% of them appeared once. The top ten clonotypes cover around 0.97% of the sample.

This specimen belongs to a study of blood T cell repertoires in COVID-19 (dated by TCRdb to about 2020). With regard to the full study: Samples covering the acute and convalescent phases of COVID-19 were provided by collaborators in the United States, Italy and Spain. The prospective study material was composed of cDNA or gDNA derived from T cells, B-cell-depleted T cells, or PBMCs. The dataset comprised deeply sampled blood TCRbeta repertoires from subjects exposed to, actively infected with, or recovered from COVID-19. The repertoires were released in a freely available public database intended as a resource for research on the immune response to SARS-CoV-2. Samples were obtained from the ongoing ImmuneRACE study (first 160 participants) and from 1,254 subjects provided by 6 global collaborators. A de-identified subject ID, COVID-19 status, age in years and sex were almost always included in the sample metadata. HLA class I and class II types, where available, came from metadata supplied by the sample provider rather than from assay-based typing. Results the study describes overall, beyond this receptor: Clinical and demographic metadata were provided uncurated, with the amount varying by source and participant.

The CDR3 contains 15 residues, cysteine and phenylalanine counted. This entry keeps only the CDR3 DNA: 45 bases, framed from base 1. V lost 4 bases and J lost 4 bases; the stretch between them is 15 bases long. From the germline V gene, CDR1 is SGDLS and CDR2 is YYNGEE. Each collaborating institution followed its own protocols to collect whole blood in K2EDTA tubes. Collaborator samples were shipped for TCRbeta analysis as frozen whole blood, isolated PBMCs, or DNA extracted from either sample type. Source material: peripheral blood. The sequence derives from a man aged 35-49 years with acute or convalescent COVID-19. The sequence is built from TRBV9 and TRBJ1-3, with the D segment identity uncertain. The sequence in DNA is TGTGCCAGCAGCTCCTACCTAGGCCCCGGAAACACCATATATTTT. Its coded protein is CASSSYLGPGNTIYF. Here the CDR3 is joined to the reference TRBV9 and TRBJ1-3 genes, and the full variable domain is: DSGVTQTPKHLITATGQRVTLRCSPRSGDLSVYWYQQSLDQGLQFLIQYYNGEERAKGNILERFSAQQFPDLHSELNLSSLELGDSALYFCASSSYLGPGNTIYFGEGSWLTVV.